This TCR beta chain is drawn from a study of cytomegalovirus exposure and HLA in healthy donors. The study's findings and limits: The study labeled 150 or so TCR beta chains cytomegalovirus-associated.

Germline CDR1 and CDR2: LNHDA and SQIVND (reference sequence). The CDR3 loop spans 15 amino acids. Trimming took off 3 bases at V and 0 bases at J, with 12 bases between the two ends. On this clone itself: Its specificity is not known.

Data came from immunoSEQ multiplex PCR; TCRdb stores just in-frame clones and leaves some out. The sample holds more than 90,000 clones, approximately 90% seen once. V is TRBV19 and J is TRBJ2-7; weak D call: TRBD1 (5 bases). The sequenced sample consisted of PBMCs. The source is a man younger than 35 in good health and CMV-seropositive. CDR3 amino acids: CASSMGQRSSYEQYF. Here the CDR3 DNA reads TGTGCCAGTAGTATGGGGCAGAGGAGCTCCTACGAGCAGTACTTC.